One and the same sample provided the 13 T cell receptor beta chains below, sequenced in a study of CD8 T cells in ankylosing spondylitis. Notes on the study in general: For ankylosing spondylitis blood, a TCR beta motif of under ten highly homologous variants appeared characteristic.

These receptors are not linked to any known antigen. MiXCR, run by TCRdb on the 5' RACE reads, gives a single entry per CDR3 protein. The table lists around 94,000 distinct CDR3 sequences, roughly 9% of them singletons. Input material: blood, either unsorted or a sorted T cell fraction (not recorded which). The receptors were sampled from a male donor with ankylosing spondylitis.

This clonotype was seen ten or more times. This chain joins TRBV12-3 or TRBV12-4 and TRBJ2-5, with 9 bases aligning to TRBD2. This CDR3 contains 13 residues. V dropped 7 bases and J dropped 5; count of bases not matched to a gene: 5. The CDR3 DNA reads TGTGCCAGCACCATTAGCGGGAGTGAGACCCAGTACTTC. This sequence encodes CASTISGSETQYF.

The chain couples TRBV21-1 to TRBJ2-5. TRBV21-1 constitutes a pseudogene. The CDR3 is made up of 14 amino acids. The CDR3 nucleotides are TGTGCCAGCAGTCTAAGACAACACCAAGAGACCCAGTACTTC. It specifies CASSLRQHQETQYF.

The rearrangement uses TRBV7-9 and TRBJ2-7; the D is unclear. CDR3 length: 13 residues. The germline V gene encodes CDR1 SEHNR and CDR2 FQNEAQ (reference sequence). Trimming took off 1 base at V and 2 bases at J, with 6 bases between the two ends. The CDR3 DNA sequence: TGTGCCAGCAGCTTAGGGGCTACCTACGAGCAGTACTTC. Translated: CASSLGATYEQYF.

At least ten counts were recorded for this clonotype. CDR3 in DNA: TGTGCCAGCAGTCCCCTGGGACTACCCTCTCCTGACCAAGAGACCCAGTACTTC. Residues: CASSPLGLPSPDQETQYF. The chain joins TRBV12-3 or TRBV12-4 to TRBJ2-5; 7 nucleotides align to TRBD2. The V gene end was trimmed by 5 bases and the J gene end by 0 bases; junction bases not matched to a gene: 15. This CDR3 comprises 18 residues.

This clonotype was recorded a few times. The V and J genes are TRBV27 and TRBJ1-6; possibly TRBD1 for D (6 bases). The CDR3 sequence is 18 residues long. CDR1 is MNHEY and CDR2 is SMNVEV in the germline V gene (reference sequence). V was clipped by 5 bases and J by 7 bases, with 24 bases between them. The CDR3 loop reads CASSGQGRTLDPNSPLHF. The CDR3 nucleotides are TGTGCCAGCAGTGGCCAGGGGAGAACCCTCGATCCAAATTCACCCCTCCACTTT.

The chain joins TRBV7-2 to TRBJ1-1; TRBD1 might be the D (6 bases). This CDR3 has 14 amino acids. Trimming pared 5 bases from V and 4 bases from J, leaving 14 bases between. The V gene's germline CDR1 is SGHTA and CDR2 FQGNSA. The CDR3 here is CASSLGQRGTEAFF. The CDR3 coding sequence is TGTGCCAGCAGCCTAGGACAGCGAGGCACTGAAGCTTTCTTT.

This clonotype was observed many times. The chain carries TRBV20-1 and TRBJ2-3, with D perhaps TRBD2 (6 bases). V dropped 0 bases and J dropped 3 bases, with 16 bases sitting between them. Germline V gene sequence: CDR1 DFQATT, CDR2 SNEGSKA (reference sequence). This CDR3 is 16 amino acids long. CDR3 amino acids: CSARDLYQRVTDTQYF. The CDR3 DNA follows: TGCAGTGCTAGAGATTTATACCAGCGGGTTACAGATACGCAGTATTTT.

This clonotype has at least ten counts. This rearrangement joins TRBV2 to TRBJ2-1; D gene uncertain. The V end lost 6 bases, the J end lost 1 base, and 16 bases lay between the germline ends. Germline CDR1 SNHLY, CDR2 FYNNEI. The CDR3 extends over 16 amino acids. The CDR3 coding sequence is TGTGCCAGCAGAGAGGAGCTCACGATATCCTACAATGAGCAGTTCTTC. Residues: CASREELTISYNEQFF. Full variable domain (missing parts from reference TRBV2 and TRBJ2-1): EPEVTQTPSHQVTQMGQEVILRCVPISNHLYFYWYRQILGQKVEFLVSFYNNEISEKSEIFDDQFSVERPDGSNFTLKIRSTKLEDSAMYFCASREELTISYNEQFFGPGTRLTVL.

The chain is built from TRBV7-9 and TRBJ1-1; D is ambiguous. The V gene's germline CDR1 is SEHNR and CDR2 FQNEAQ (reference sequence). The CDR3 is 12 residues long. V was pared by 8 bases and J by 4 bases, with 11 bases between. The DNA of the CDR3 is TGTGCCAGCGCCGGCTGGGGCACTGAAGCTTTCTTT. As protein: CASAGWGTEAFF.

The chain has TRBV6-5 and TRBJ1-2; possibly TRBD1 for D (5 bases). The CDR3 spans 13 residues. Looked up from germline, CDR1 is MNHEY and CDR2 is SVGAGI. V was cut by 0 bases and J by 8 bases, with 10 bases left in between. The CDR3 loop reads CASSYSGRDGYTF. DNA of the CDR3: TGTGCCAGCAGTTACTCCGGAAGGGACGGCTACACCTTC.

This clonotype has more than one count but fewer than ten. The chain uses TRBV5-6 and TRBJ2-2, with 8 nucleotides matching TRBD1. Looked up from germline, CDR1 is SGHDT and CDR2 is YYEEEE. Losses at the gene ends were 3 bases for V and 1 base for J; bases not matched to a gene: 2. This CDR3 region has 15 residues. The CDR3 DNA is TGTGCCAGCAGCTGGGGGACAGGGAACACCGGGGAGCTGTTTTTT. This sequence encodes CASSWGTGNTGELFF.

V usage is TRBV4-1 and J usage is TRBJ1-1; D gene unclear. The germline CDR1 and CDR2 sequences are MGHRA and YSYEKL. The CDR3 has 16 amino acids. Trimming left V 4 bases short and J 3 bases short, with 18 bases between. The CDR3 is CASSPRFRVRDTEAFF. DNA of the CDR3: TGCGCCAGCAGCCCCCGCTTTAGGGTTAGGGACACTGAAGCTTTCTTT.

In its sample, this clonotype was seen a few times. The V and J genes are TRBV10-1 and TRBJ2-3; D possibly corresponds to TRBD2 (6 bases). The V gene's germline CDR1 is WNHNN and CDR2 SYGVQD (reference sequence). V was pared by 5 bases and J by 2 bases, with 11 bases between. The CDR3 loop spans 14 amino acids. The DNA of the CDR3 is TGCGCCAGCAGTCGGATAGCGGTCACAGATACGCAGTATTTT. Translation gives CASSRIAVTDTQYF.